The 18 T cell receptor beta chains listed next were all sequenced from one sample in a study of T-cell reconstitution after alpha-beta-depleted transplantation in children. TCRbeta library preparation incorporated unique molecular identifiers. TCRdb re-called the PCR reads through MiXCR, storing one row per CDR3 protein. The data show approximately 400,000 distinct CDR3 sequences, roughly 10% seen once. The material sequenced was PBMCs from the stem cell graft donor, taken from the stem cell graft. These receptors all come from a human donor who donated a stem cell graft to a child with acute myeloid leukemia.

V usage is TRBV15 and J usage is TRBJ2-3; 13 nucleotides line up with TRBD2. J was trimmed by 0 bases and V by 6 bases; bases with no gene match: 6. This CDR3 comprises 17 residues. Germline lookup yields CDR1 LNHNV and CDR2 YYDKDF (reference sequence). CDR3 region: CATRNLGLAGSTDTQYF. CDR3 coding DNA: TGTGCCACCAGAAATTTGGGACTAGCGGGGAGCACAGATACGCAGTATTTT.

V gene TRBV12-3 or TRBV12-4 combines with J gene TRBJ2-5; tentative D call: TRBD1 (5 bases). The V end lost 5 bases, the J end lost 6 bases, and 10 bases lay between the germline ends. The CDR3 runs to 12 residues. CDR3 protein: CASSGDSKTQYF. CDR3 nucleotides: TGTGCCAGCAGTGGAGACAGTAAGACCCAGTACTTC.

V gene TRBV7-2 combines with J gene TRBJ2-7; D could derive from TRBD1 or TRBD2 (5 bases each). The CDR3 consists of 13 residues. V shed 1 base and J shed 6 bases, with 10 bases lying between them. Germline V lookup: CDR1 SGHTA, CDR2 FQGNSA. Here the CDR3 reads CASSLDEGLEQYV. In DNA, the CDR3 is TGTGCCAGCAGCTTAGACGAGGGGCTCGAGCAGTACGTC.

Only a few counts were recorded for this clonotype. The chain recombines TRBV4-1 with TRBJ1-5; D is unresolved. Trimming shortened V by 1 base and J by 2 bases, and 6 bases separated the two germline ends. The V gene's germline CDR1 is MGHRA and CDR2 YSYEKL. The CDR3 contains 14 residues. The CDR3 DNA reads TGCGCCAGCAGCCAAGTGGCAGGCAATCAGCCCCAGCATTTT. Its translation: CASSQVAGNQPQHF.

This clonotype showed up just a few times. The gene calls are TRBV20-1 and TRBJ2-1; no reliable D call. The V and J ends lost 1 base and 6 bases respectively, with 7 bases between them. The CDR3 length is 12 residues. Germline V lookup: CDR1 DFQATT, CDR2 SNEGSKA (reference sequence). DNA for the CDR3: TGCAGTGCTAGAGGTAGTGGCAATGAGCAGTTCTTC. This codes for CSARGSGNEQFF.

This clonotype was counted at least ten times. V usage is TRBV5-1 and J usage is TRBJ1-3, with TRBD1 identical over 9 bases. Losses at the gene ends were 3 bases for V and 7 bases for J; bases not matched to a gene: 8. The CDR3 has 15 amino acids. Germline V gene lookup returns CDR1 SGHRS and CDR2 YFSETQ. DNA for the CDR3: TGCGCCAGCAGCTCAACGGGACAGGGAGGTAACACCATATATTTT. Translation: CASSSTGQGGNTIYF.

This clonotype was counted only a few times. V usage is TRBV20-1 and J usage is TRBJ1-2; 8 bases align to TRBD1. Germline lookup yields CDR1 DFQATT and CDR2 SNEGSKA (reference sequence). The CDR3 consists of 13 residues. Trimming at V came to 3 bases and at J to 7 bases, leaving 7 bases not matched to a gene. CDR3 sequence (DNA): TGCAGTGCTAGGGAGGACAGGGCAAGTGGCTACACCTTC. Translation gives CSAREDRASGYTF.

This chain uses TRBV5-1 with TRBJ2-2, with D possibly matching TRBD2 (6 bases). CDR1 is SGHRS, CDR2 YFSETQ, per germline. V lost 1 base and J 3 bases, leaving 13 bases between the germline ends. The CDR3 sequence is 16 residues long. CDR3 in amino acids: CASSLFGGADTGELFF. CDR3 DNA sequence: TGCGCCAGCAGCTTGTTCGGGGGAGCAGACACCGGGGAGCTGTTTTTT.

The chain couples TRBV21-1 to TRBJ2-2; the DNA was not used to check the table's D call, TRBD1. TRBV21-1 is termed a pseudogene. The CDR3 runs to 18 residues. The DNA of the CDR3 is TGTGCCAGCAGCAAAGCGCGGGTACGGGGACCGAACACCGGGGAGCTGTTTTTT. Translated: CASSKARVRGPNTGELFF.

The chain uses TRBV4-1 and TRBJ1-2, with 9 bases matching TRBD1. Germline trimming cut 2 bases from V and 9 bases from J; bases unmatched to any gene: 7. The CDR3 length is 14 residues. In germline, CDR1 is MGHRA, CDR2 YSYEKL. The CDR3, as DNA: TGCGCCAGCAGCCAATTCGGGACAGGGAAGAGCTACACCTTC. Protein sequence: CASSQFGTGKSYTF.

This clonotype was picked up many times. V and J are TRBV5-1 and TRBJ2-7; 7 bases line up with TRBD2. Unmatched junction bases numbered 12, after V lost 7 bases and J lost 5 bases. CDR3 size: 14 residues. Per germline, CDR1 SGHRS and CDR2 YFSETQ. The CDR3 loop reads CASGPLGGYDEQYF. Here the CDR3 DNA reads TGCGCCAGCGGGCCCCTGGGAGGGTACGACGAGCAGTACTTC. The full variable domain, rest sourced from reference TRBV5-1 and TRBJ2-7, is KAGVTQTPRYLIKTRGQQVTLSCSPISGHRSVSWYQQTPGQGLQFLFEYFSETQRNKGNFPGRFSGRQFSNSRSEMNVSTLELGDSALYLCASGPLGGYDEQYFGPGTRLTVT.

The rearrangement joins TRBV20-1 to TRBJ2-1; possibly TRBD2 for D (5 bases). Trimming took 3 bases from V and 9 from J, leaving 9 bases between them. Germline lookup yields CDR1 DFQATT and CDR2 SNEGSKA (reference sequence). CDR3 length equals 11 residues. The CDR3 DNA follows: TGCAGTGCTAGTGACTACCGTGAGCAGTTCTTC. Protein: CSASDYREQFF.

The V gene is TRBV12-3 or TRBV12-4, the J gene TRBJ2-7; D is uncertain. CDR3 length: 15 amino acids. V was pared by 1 base and J by 3 bases, with 13 bases between. The CDR3 DNA sequence: TGTGCCAGCAGTTTAGAAGACTTCACCGGCTACGAGCAGTACTTC. It translates to CASSLEDFTGYEQYF.

This clonotype was seen many times. This sequence joins TRBV9 and TRBJ2-3; D may be TRBD1 or TRBD2 (6 bases each). Deletions cut 0 bases from V and 1 base from J, with 9 bases between. Per germline, CDR1 SGDLS and CDR2 YYNGEE. The CDR3 length is 15 residues. The CDR3 DNA sequence: TGTGCCAGCAGCGTAGCGGGGGCCGGCACAGATACGCAGTATTTT. Its translation is CASSVAGAGTDTQYF.

This clonotype appeared many times. This chain joins TRBV5-1 and TRBJ1-2, with 7 positions matching TRBD1. The V and J ends lost 3 bases and 8 bases, in that order; junction bases with no gene match: 13. The CDR3 contains 15 residues. Per the germline V gene, CDR1 is SGHRS and CDR2 is YFSETQ. This CDR3 reads CASSYQTGTAQGYTF. The CDR3 nucleotides are TGCGCCAGCAGCTATCAAACCGGGACAGCCCAAGGCTACACCTTC.

Ten or more counts support this clonotype. The gene calls are TRBV25-1 and TRBJ1-1; 7 nucleotides line up with TRBD1. The V gene end was trimmed by 7 bases and the J gene end by 0 bases; junction bases not matched to a gene: 2. CDR1 and CDR2 from the germline V gene are MGHDK and SYGVNS. The CDR3 contains 13 residues. CDR3 DNA sequence: TGTGCCAGCAAGGGACAGATGAACACTGAAGCTTTCTTT. It is translated as CASKGQMNTEAFF.

The chain is built from TRBV12-3 or TRBV12-4 and TRBJ1-1, with D possibly being TRBD1 (5 bases). V was cut by 3 bases and J by 4 bases, with 9 bases left in between. CDR3 length: 13 amino acids. CDR3 DNA: TGTGCCAGCAGTTTTGGTGGGGCCACTGAAGCTTTCTTT. Its translation is CASSFGGATEAFF.

V gene TRBV29-1 combines with J gene TRBJ1-2, with D possibly TRBD1 on 5 matching bases. The CDR3 extends over 11 amino acids. Germline CDR1 SQVTM, CDR2 ANQGSEA. CDR3 sequence: CAGGFDYGYTF. DNA of the CDR3: TGCGCCGGGGGGTTCGACTATGGCTACACCTTC.